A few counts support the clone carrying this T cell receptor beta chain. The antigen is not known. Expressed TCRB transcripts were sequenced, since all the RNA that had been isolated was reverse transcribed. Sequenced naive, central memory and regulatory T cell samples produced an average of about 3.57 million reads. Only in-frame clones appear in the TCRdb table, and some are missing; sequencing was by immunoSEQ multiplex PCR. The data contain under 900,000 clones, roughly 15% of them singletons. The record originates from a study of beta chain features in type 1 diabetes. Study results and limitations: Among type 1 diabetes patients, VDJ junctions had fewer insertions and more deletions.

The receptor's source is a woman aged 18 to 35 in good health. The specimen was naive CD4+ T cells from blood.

CDR3: CASSATSGRASQEQYF. DNA of the CDR3: TGTGCCAGCAGCGCGACTAGCGGGAGGGCTAGTCAAGAGCAGTACTTC. V gene TRBV9 combines with J gene TRBJ2-7; 14 bases map to TRBD2. The CDR3 runs 16 residues. J gave up 7 bases and V 3 bases, and 9 bases lay outside the gene matches. Germline assignment: CDR1 SGDLS and CDR2 YYNGEE.